These 20 T cell receptor beta chains came from one sample sequenced in a study of blood T cell repertoires in COVID-19. Profiled with immunoSEQ multiplex PCR; TCRdb holds only in-frame clones, not every one. Of approximately 100,000 clones detected, more than 75% appear once; the ten largest clones hold approximately 10%. What was sequenced was peripheral blood. Every receptor here comes from a woman younger than 45 with acute or convalescent COVID-19.

The rearrangement uses TRBV6-6 and TRBJ1-6; 8 bases match TRBD1. Germline assignment: CDR1 MNHNY and CDR2 SVGAGI (reference sequence). The CDR3 length is 16 residues. Losses at the gene ends were 7 bases for V and 6 bases for J; bases not matched to a gene: 11. The CDR3: CASTLGQGSVNSPLHF. The CDR3 DNA follows: TGTGCCAGCACCCTAGGACAGGGCTCGGTTAATTCACCCCTCCACTTT.

This chain links TRBV19 with TRBJ2-1; 12 nucleotides align to TRBD2. The germline gives CDR1 LNHDA, CDR2 SQIVND (reference sequence). The CDR3 loop spans 14 amino acids. The V segment lost 8 bases and the J segment 12 bases; nucleotides outside the gene matches: 11. This CDR3 reads CASHLAGGPSRQFF. CDR3 sequence (DNA): TGTGCCAGTCATCTAGCGGGGGGGCCAAGTAGGCAGTTCTTC. Full variable domain (rest looked up from reference TRBV19 and TRBJ2-1): DGGITQSPKYLFRKEGQNVTLSCEQNLNHDAMYWYRQDPGQGLRLIYYSQIVNDFQKGDIAEGYSVSREKKESFPLTVTSAQKNPTAFYLCASHLAGGPSRQFFGPGTRLTVL.

The chain links TRBV10-3 to TRBJ1-1; 9 nucleotides match TRBD1. V lost 6 bases to trimming and J lost 1 base; unmatched junction nucleotides: 0. This CDR3 has 13 residues. The germline gives CDR1 ENHRY, CDR2 SYGVKD. CDR3 sequence: CAIRQGANTEAFF. The CDR3 nucleotides read TGTGCCATCAGACAGGGGGCGAACACTGAAGCTTTCTTT.

V is TRBV12-2 and J is TRBJ1-5. TRBV12-2 constitutes a pseudogene. The CDR3 totals 14 residues. CDR3 sequence (DNA): TGTGCAAGTCGCTTATCGGGGTGTGATCAGCCCCAGCATTTT. Translation: CASRLSGCDQPQHF.

This chain links TRBV28 with TRBJ1-2, with TRBD1 as a possible D gene (5 bases). Per the germline V gene, CDR1 is MDHEN and CDR2 is SYDVKM. V was clipped by 2 bases and J by 8 bases, with 12 bases between them. There are 13 residues in the CDR3. The DNA for the CDR3 is TGTGCCAGCAGTTTACGGACATTTTGGGGCTACACCTTC. This gives the protein CASSLRTFWGYTF.

The J gene is TRBJ2-1, the V gene TRBV24-1; possible D gene TRBD1, 5 bases. Germline CDR1 and CDR2: KGHDR and SFDVKD. CDR3 length equals 13 residues. V lost 4 bases, J lost 8 bases, and 11 bases lay in between. The CDR3 protein is CATSEGAYDEQFF. CDR3 nucleotide sequence: TGTGCCACCAGTGAAGGGGCCTATGATGAGCAGTTCTTC.

The rearrangement links TRBV5-1 to TRBJ2-3; 11 bases are shared with TRBD1. CDR1 is SGHRS, CDR2 YFSETQ, per germline. V was pared by 4 bases and J by 14 bases, with 15 bases of the junction left unmatched. The CDR3 is 15 residues long. The DNA of the CDR3 is TGCGCCAGCAGCCTCAAAGCACCCGGGACAGGGGGTCTGTATTTT. Translating gives CASSLKAPGTGGLYF.

J is TRBJ1-4 and V is TRBV6-5; D might be TRBD1 (6 bases). Germline lookup yields CDR1 MNHEY and CDR2 SVGAGI. Deletions cut 0 bases from V and 7 bases from J, with 12 bases between. This CDR3 region has 15 residues. The CDR3 reads CASSYSGSGVEKLFF. DNA of the CDR3: TGTGCCAGCAGTTACTCGGGGTCAGGGGTTGAAAAACTGTTTTTT.

The rearrangement joins TRBV6-5 to TRBJ1-1; 8 positions agree with TRBD1. Trimming took 5 bases from V and 5 from J; bases not matched to a gene: 7. CDR3 size: 14 residues. CDR1 and CDR2 from the germline V gene are MNHEY and SVGAGI. CDR3 sequence (DNA): TGTGCCAGCAGTCACCCGGGACAGGCGACTGAAGCTTTCTTT. It specifies CASSHPGQATEAFF.

The J gene is TRBJ1-1, the V gene TRBV11-2; the D is unclear. Deletions cut 5 bases from V and 0 bases from J, with 16 bases between. Germline CDR1 SGHAT, CDR2 FQNNGV. The CDR3 consists of 16 residues. CDR3: CASSQSATLMNTEAFF. CDR3 sequence (DNA): TGTGCCAGCAGCCAATCCGCTACGCTCATGAACACTGAAGCTTTCTTT.

V and J are TRBV5-1 and TRBJ1-4; a possible D gene is TRBD1 (5 bases). The V gene lost 4 bases and the J gene lost 5 bases, with 9 bases spanning the gap. CDR1 SGHRS and CDR2 YFSETQ come from the germline V gene. The CDR3 is made up of 13 amino acids. For the CDR3, the DNA is TGCGCCAGCAGCAGTAGACAGAATGAAAAACTGTTTTTT. This codes for CASSSRQNEKLFF.

The chain uses TRBV11-2 and TRBJ2-2; TRBD2 matches 15 bases. The CDR3 runs 18 residues. V shed 5 bases and J 2 bases; nucleotides not matched to a gene: 6. CDR1 is SGHAT and CDR2 is FQNNGV in the germline V gene. This CDR3 is CASSRTGLAGGNTGELFF. In DNA, the CDR3 is TGTGCCAGCAGCCGGACGGGACTAGCGGGGGGAAACACCGGGGAGCTGTTTTTT.

The rearrangement joins TRBV7-8 to TRBJ2-7, with 7 bases lining up with TRBD1. Germline assignment: CDR1 SGHVS and CDR2 FQNEAQ. The CDR3 totals 14 residues. With V trimmed by 4 bases and J by 7 bases, 10 bases remained unmatched. CDR3 amino acids: CASSSRGLTGEQYF. The DNA of the CDR3 is TGTGCCAGCAGCTCGAGGGGGCTGACGGGGGAGCAGTACTTC.

The chain employs TRBV24-1 and TRBJ2-1; D might be TRBD1 (5 bases). The CDR3 runs to 14 residues. V lost 5 bases and J 3 bases, leaving 10 bases between the germline ends. The V gene's germline CDR1 is KGHDR and CDR2 SFDVKD. The CDR3 DNA reads as TGTGCCACCAGTGGATCCGGACACTACAATGAGCAGTTCTTC. This translates into CATSGSGHYNEQFF.

The J gene is TRBJ2-7, the V gene TRBV27, with a tentative D call TRBD1 (5 bases). Germline values: CDR1 MNHEY, CDR2 SMNVEV (reference sequence). The CDR3 sequence is 14 residues long. With 2 bases removed from V and 2 bases from J, the gap between germline ends came to 10 bases. The CDR3 here is CASSLAGKPYEQYF. The CDR3 nucleotides read TGTGCCAGCAGTTTAGCAGGGAAACCCTACGAGCAGTACTTC.

Details on this clone: Other nucleotide sequences in the sample specify the same CDR3. The chain employs TRBV5-1 and TRBJ1-4; 7 bases agree with TRBD1. The CDR3 sequence is 14 residues long. Germline trimming cut 0 bases from V and 7 bases from J; bases unmatched to any gene: 3. The germline CDR1 and CDR2 sequences are SGHRS and YFSETQ. The DNA for the CDR3 is TGCGCCAGCAGCTTGGGACAGGGTGGTGAAAAACTGTTTTTT. Translated: CASSLGQGGEKLFF.

The chain recombines TRBV30 with TRBJ1-2; maybe TRBD1 (5 bases). Germline V gene data show CDR1 as GTSNPN and CDR2 as SVGIG (reference sequence). V gave up 2 bases and J gave up 9 bases, with 16 bases separating them. This CDR3 has 13 residues. The CDR3 DNA is TGTGCCTGGAGTACTTCCGGGACTCGGAGCTACACCTTC. It specifies CAWSTSGTRSYTF.

This chain uses TRBV5-1 with TRBJ1-2; the match to TRBD1 covers 8 bases. The CDR3 contains 13 residues. With 0 bases clipped from V and 9 bases from J, the junction kept 4 bases outside the gene matches. Germline V CDR1 and CDR2: SGHRS, YFSETQ. As DNA, the CDR3 is TGCGCCAGCAGCTTGGATGGACAGGGAAGCTACACCTTC. It specifies CASSLDGQGSYTF. The full variable domain, rest sourced from reference TRBV5-1 and TRBJ1-2, is KAGVTQTPRYLIKTRGQQVTLSCSPISGHRSVSWYQQTPGQGLQFLFEYFSETQRNKGNFPGRFSGRQFSNSRSEMNVSTLELGDSALYLCASSLDGQGSYTFGSGTRLTVV.

The chain uses TRBV29-1 and TRBJ2-7, with 8 nucleotides matching TRBD2. Trimming took 1 base from V and 7 from J; bases not matched to a gene: 15. Germline assignment: CDR1 SQVTM and CDR2 ANQGSEA. The CDR3 is 16 residues long. CDR3 sequence: CSVEVYSGTRIREQYF. The CDR3 bases are TGCAGCGTTGAAGTCTACTCCGGGACTAGGATACGGGAGCAGTACTTC.

Concerning this clone itself: Other DNA variants within this sample encode the same CDR3. V is TRBV2 and J is TRBJ1-5; D possibly corresponds to TRBD1 (6 bases). The CDR3 runs to 13 residues. Deletions cut 6 bases from V and 3 bases from J, with 9 bases between. Per the germline V gene, CDR1 is SNHLY and CDR2 is FYNNEI. Written as DNA, the CDR3 is TGTGCCAGCAGACAGGGCCCCAATCAGCCCCAGCATTTT. Protein product: CASRQGPNQPQHF.